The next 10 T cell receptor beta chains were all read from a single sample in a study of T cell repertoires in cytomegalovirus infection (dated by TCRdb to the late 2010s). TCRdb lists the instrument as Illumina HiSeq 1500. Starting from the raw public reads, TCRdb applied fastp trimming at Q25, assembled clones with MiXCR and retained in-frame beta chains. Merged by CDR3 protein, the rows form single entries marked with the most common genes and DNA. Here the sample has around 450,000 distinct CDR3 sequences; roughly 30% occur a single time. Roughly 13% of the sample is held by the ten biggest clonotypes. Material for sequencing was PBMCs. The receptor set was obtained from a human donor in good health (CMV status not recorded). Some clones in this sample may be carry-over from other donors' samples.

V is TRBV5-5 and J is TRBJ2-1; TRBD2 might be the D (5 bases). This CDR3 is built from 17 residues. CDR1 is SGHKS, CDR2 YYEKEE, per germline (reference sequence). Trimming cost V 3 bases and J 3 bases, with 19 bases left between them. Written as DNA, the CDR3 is TGTGCCAGCAGCTCTAGAGTGGGTTTCCGGGACTACAATGAGCAGTTCTTC. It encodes CASSSRVGFRDYNEQFF.

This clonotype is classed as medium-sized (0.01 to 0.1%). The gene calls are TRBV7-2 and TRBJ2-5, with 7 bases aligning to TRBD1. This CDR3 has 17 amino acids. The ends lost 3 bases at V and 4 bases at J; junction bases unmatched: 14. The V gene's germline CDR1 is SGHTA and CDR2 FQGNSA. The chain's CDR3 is CASSFGSLQGVRETQYF. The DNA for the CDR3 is TGTGCCAGCAGCTTTGGGAGCCTGCAGGGGGTCAGAGAGACCCAGTACTTC.

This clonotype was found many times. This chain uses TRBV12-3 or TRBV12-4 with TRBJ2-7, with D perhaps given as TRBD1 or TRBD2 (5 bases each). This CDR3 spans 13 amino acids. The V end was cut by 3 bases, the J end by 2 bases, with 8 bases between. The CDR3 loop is CASSFRGAYEQYF. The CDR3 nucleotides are TGTGCCAGCAGTTTTAGGGGAGCCTACGAGCAGTACTTC.

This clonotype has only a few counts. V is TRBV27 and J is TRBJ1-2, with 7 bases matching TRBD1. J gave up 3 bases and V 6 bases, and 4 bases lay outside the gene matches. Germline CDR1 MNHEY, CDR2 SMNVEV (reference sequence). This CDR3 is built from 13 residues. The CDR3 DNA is TGTGCCAGCAGAAACACAGGGGACTATGGCTACACCTTC. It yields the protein CASRNTGDYGYTF.

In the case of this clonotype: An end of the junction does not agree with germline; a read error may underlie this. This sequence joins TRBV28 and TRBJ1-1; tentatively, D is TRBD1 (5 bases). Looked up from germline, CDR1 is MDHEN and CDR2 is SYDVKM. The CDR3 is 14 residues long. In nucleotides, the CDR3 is TGTGCCATCAGTTTACGGACAACGAACACTGAAGCTTTCTTT. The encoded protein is CAISLRTTNTEAFF.

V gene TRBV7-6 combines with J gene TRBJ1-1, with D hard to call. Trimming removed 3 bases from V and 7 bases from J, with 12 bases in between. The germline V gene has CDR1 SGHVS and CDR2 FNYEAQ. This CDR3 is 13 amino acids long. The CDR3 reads CASSLGGNHEAFF. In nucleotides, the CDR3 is TGTGCCAGCAGCTTGGGAGGGAATCATGAAGCTTTCTTT.

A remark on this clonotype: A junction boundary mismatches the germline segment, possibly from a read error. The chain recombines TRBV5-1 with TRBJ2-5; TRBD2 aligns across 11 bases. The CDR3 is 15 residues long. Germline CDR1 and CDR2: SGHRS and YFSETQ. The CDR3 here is CASSMTSGVKETQSF. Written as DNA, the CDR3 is TGCGCCAGCAGCATGACTAGCGGGGTAAAAGAGACCCAGTCCTTC.

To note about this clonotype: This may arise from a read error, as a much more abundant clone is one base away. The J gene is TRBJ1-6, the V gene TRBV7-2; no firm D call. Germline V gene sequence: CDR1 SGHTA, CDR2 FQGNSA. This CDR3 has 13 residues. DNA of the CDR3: TGTGCCAGCAGAGCAAGATTGGGGTCACCCATCCACTTT. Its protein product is CASRARLGSPIHF.

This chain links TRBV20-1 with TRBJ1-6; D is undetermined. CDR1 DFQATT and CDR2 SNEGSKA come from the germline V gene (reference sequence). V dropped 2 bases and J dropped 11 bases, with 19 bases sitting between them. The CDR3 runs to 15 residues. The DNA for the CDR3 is TGCAGTGCTAGAACTGGAAGTCAGGCTTTTACACCCCTCCACTTT. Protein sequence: CSARTGSQAFTPLHF.

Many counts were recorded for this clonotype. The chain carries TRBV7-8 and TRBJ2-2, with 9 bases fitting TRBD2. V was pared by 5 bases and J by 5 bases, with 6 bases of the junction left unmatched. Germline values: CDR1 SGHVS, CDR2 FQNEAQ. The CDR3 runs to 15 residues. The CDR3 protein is CASSVGTSRTGELFF. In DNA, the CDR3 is TGTGCCAGCAGCGTAGGGACTAGCAGAACCGGGGAGCTGTTTTTT.